This is a list of T cell receptor beta chains from one sample in a study of cytomegalovirus exposure and HLA in healthy donors. Clones were read by immunoSEQ multiplex PCR, and TCRdb kept only the in-frame ones, dropping some. The sample lists 150,000 to 200,000 clones; around three quarters were seen once. The material sequenced was PBMCs. The receptor source for this set is a woman between 25 and 40 years old in good health and CMV-seronegative. Each CDR3 is given with its conserved first and last residue. Each record gives: clone size, V gene, J gene, CDR3 length, D gene, CDR3 protein, CDR3 DNA. D genes are given only for firm matches. A clone size is listed for some rows: how often the clone was seen (once, few, many), or a class if it is expanded.

-	TRBV11-2	TRBJ2-7	12	-	CASSLAFTKQYF	TGTGCCAGCAGCTTAGCTTTCACTAAGCAGTACTTC
-	TRBV30	TRBJ1-4	11	-	CAWTRQEKLFF	TGTGCCTGGACAAGACAGGAAAAACTGTTTTTT
-	TRBV20-1	TRBJ2-7	11	-	CSSRSGIEQYF	TGCAGTTCTCGGTCCGGGATCGAGCAGTACTTC
-	TRBV6-9	TRBJ2-1	15	TRBD2	CASSGRGGPYNEQFF	TGTGCCAGCAGTGGGCGGGGGGGTCCCTACAATGAGCAGTTCTTC
-	TRBV5-1	TRBJ2-3	16	TRBD1	CASSFRRGHLADTQYF	TGCGCCAGCAGCTTCCGCAGGGGGCATCTGGCAGATACGCAGTATTTT
-	TRBV7-2	TRBJ1-2	16	-	CASSPRQIQGNYGYTF	TGTGCCAGCAGCCCCCGACAAATACAGGGAAACTATGGCTACACCTTC
-	TRBV2	TRBJ2-3	14	TRBD2	CASLGLASTDTQYF	TGTGCCAGCCTCGGACTAGCGAGCACAGATACGCAGTATTTT
few	TRBV19	TRBJ1-5	14	-	CASSSGARDQPQHF	TGTGCCAGTAGCTCAGGGGCTCGGGATCAGCCCCAGCATTTT
-	TRBV29-1	TRBJ2-5	14	-	CSVTEGSGQETQYF	TGCAGCGTGACCGAGGGTTCCGGCCAAGAGACCCAGTACTTC
-	TRBV25-1	TRBJ2-2	17	TRBD2	CASSAQIGGGLTGELFF	TGTGCCAGCAGTGCCCAAATCGGCGGGGGACTCACCGGGGAGCTGTTTTTT
-	TRBV5-1	TRBJ2-7	13	-	CASSLSVSYEQYF	TGCGCCAGCAGCTTGTCAGTCTCCTACGAGCAGTACTTC
-	TRBV2	TRBJ1-5	14	-	CASSERTDNQPQHF	TGTGCCAGCAGTGAAAGGACAGATAATCAGCCCCAGCATTTT
-	TRBV5-1	TRBJ1-3	14	TRBD1	CASRPTGVGNTIYF	TGCGCCAGCAGGCCGACAGGGGTAGGAAACACCATATATTTT
-	TRBV19	TRBJ2-3	14	TRBD1	CASQDRVGTDTQYF	TGTGCCAGCCAGGACAGGGTGGGCACAGATACGCAGTATTTT
-	TRBV4-2	TRBJ1-2	13	-	CASSPSNREVYTF	TGTGCCAGCAGCCCCTCTAACAGGGAAGTCTACACCTTC
-	TRBV5-8	TRBJ1-2	16	-	CASSSRTGGVYYGYTF	TGTGCCAGCAGCTCGAGGACCGGGGGTGTTTACTATGGCTACACCTTC
-	TRBV25-1	TRBJ1-2	13	-	CASSYRVNYGYTF	TGTGCCAGCAGTTACAGGGTTAACTATGGCTACACCTTC
-	TRBV9	TRBJ2-5	17	TRBD2	CASSVGGLAGAQETQYF	TGTGCCAGCAGCGTAGGTGGTTTAGCGGGGGCTCAAGAGACCCAGTACTTC
-	TRBV7-9	TRBJ1-1	13	TRBD1	CASSLATGAEAFF	TGTGCCAGCAGCTTAGCGACAGGGGCTGAAGCTTTCTTT
-	TRBV7-2	TRBJ1-5	15	-	CASSRASGSNQPQHF	TGTGCCAGCAGCCGTGCTTCGGGTAGCAATCAGCCCCAGCATTTT
-	TRBV15	TRBJ1-1	15	TRBD1	CATSRRQGANTEAFF	TGTGCCACCAGCAGAAGACAGGGGGCAAACACTGAAGCTTTCTTT
-	TRBV2	TRBJ2-7	15	-	CASSKGQTTSYEQYF	TGTGCCAGCAGTAAAGGACAGACGACCTCCTACGAGCAGTACTTC
-	TRBV18	TRBJ1-1	15	TRBD1	CASSPLRTGGNEAFF	TGTGCCAGCTCACCACTTCGGACAGGGGGGAATGAAGCTTTCTTT
-	TRBV5-8	TRBJ1-1	14	-	CASALGSLNTEAFF	TGTGCCAGCGCCCTTGGTAGCCTGAACACTGAAGCTTTCTTT
-	TRBV15	TRBJ2-2	16	TRBD1	CATSHGTGANTGELFF	TGTGCCACCAGCCACGGGACAGGAGCGAACACCGGGGAGCTGTTTTTT
-	TRBV4-1	TRBJ2-1	18	-	CASSQGVRIGGVTNEQFF	TGCGCCAGCAGCCAAGGGGTCCGTATTGGCGGGGTTACCAATGAGCAGTTCTTC
few	TRBV27	TRBJ2-7	13	-	CASSIQVSGEQYF	TGTGCCAGCAGTATTCAGGTTTCGGGGGAGCAGTACTTC
-	TRBV7-2	TRBJ2-1	16	TRBD1	CASSSHLGQKDNEQFF	TGTGCCAGCAGCTCCCATTTGGGACAGAAAGACAATGAGCAGTTCTTC
-	TRBV7-3	TRBJ1-1	14	-	CASSPIPGAAEAFF	TGTGCCAGCAGCCCGATACCGGGTGCCGCTGAAGCTTTCTTT
-	TRBV2	TRBJ1-1	13	-	CAAGPGGVLEAFF	TGTGCCGCGGGGCCCGGGGGGGTCCTTGAAGCTTTCTTT
-	TRBV9	TRBJ2-1	15	TRBD2	CASSASGGSYNEQFF	TGTGCCAGCAGCGCTAGCGGGGGCTCCTACAATGAGCAGTTCTTC
-	TRBV29-1	TRBJ1-1	12	-	CSGLTGYTEAFF	TGCAGCGGACTTACAGGGTACACTGAAGCTTTCTTT
once	TRBV2	TRBJ2-7	14	-	CASSDQGLGYEQYF	TGTGCCAGCAGTGATCAGGGGCTAGGGTACGAGCAGTACTTC
-	TRBV2	TRBJ1-1	16	-	CASSEITSLGGTEAFF	TGTGCCAGCAGTGAGATTACTTCGTTGGGGGGCACTGAAGCTTTCTTT
-	TRBV10-1	TRBJ1-5	20	-	CASSLDRTGLPMDADQAQHF	TGCGCCAGCAGTTTGGACCGTACAGGGCTCCCTATGGATGCCGATCAGGCCCAGCATTTT